These T cell receptor beta chains were read from a single sample in a study of blood T cell repertoires in COVID-19. This table comes from immunoSEQ multiplex PCR, and its TCRdb copy is limited to in-frame clones, with some not included. The data show roughly 100,000 clones, approximately 82% seen once. Material for sequencing was peripheral blood. Source of these receptors: a man between 65 and 85 years old with acute or convalescent COVID-19. Each CDR3 is given with its conserved first and last residue. Each record gives: clone size, V gene, J gene, D gene, CDR3 DNA, CDR3 protein. The D gene is left open where the match is weak. Rows give clone size only sometimes, using once, few, many, or a class for an expanded clone.

-	TRBV6-2/TRBV6-3	TRBJ1-5	TRBD1	TGTGCCAGCAGTCCGTCAACAGGGGGAGTCGGTAATAACCAGCCCCAGCATTTT	CASSPSTGGVGNNQPQHF
-	TRBV3-1/TRBV3-2	TRBJ2-7	TRBD1	TGTGCCAGCAGTCACTTGCGACCGGGACAGGGAAAATACGAGCAGTACTTC	CASSHLRPGQGKYEQYF
few	TRBV7-9	TRBJ2-3	TRBD2	TGTGCCAGCAGCGCCAGACTAGCGGGATCGGGAGATACGCAGTATTTT	CASSARLAGSGDTQYF
-	TRBV9	TRBJ1-4	TRBD1	TGTGCCAGCAGCTCCGCCGGGACAGGGGCCGAAAAACTGTTTTTT	CASSSAGTGAEKLFF
few	TRBV7-3	TRBJ2-7	-	TGTGCCAGCAGCCAGGCCCCCGGGGGTTACTACGAGCAGTACTTC	CASSQAPGGYYEQYF
-	TRBV18	TRBJ1-2	-	TGTGCCAGCTCACCAGGAGGGCGCAGCCCTAACTATGGCTACACCTTC	CASSPGGRSPNYGYTF
many	TRBV11-1	TRBJ1-6	-	TGTGCCAGCAGCTTAGCCAGGCGTAATTCACCCCTCCACTTT	CASSLARRNSPLHF
-	TRBV19	TRBJ1-2	-	TGTGCCAGTAACTTCAACGAGGGCTACACCTTC	CASNFNEGYTF
few	TRBV18	TRBJ2-1	TRBD2	TGTGCCAGCTCACCCCCGGTAGCGGGAGTTAAGAATGAGCAGTTCTTC	CASSPPVAGVKNEQFF
-	TRBV5-4	TRBJ2-2	-	TGTGCCAGCAGCTTGGCCGGGCTAGCGAGCACCGGGGAGCTGTTTTTT	CASSLAGLASTGELFF
-	TRBV18	TRBJ2-1	-	TGTGCCAGCTCACCAATTGGCCCCCCATCCTACAATGAGCAGTTCTTC	CASSPIGPPSYNEQFF
-	TRBV7-9	TRBJ1-2	-	TGTGCCAGCAGCTTAGCCCGACAGTATGGCTACACCTTC	CASSLARQYGYTF
-	TRBV27	TRBJ2-7	-	TGTGCCAGCCGCCCTGCCCGCAACACCTACGAGCAGTACTTC	CASRPARNTYEQYF
-	TRBV9	TRBJ2-5	-	TGTGCCAGCAGCGTAGGACAGTACCAAGAGACCCAGTACTTC	CASSVGQYQETQYF
-	TRBV19	TRBJ1-3	TRBD1	TGTGCCAGTAGTTACGTCGGAACAGGGGCGGCTGGAAACACCATATATTTT	CASSYVGTGAAGNTIYF
-	TRBV6-5	TRBJ1-6	-	TGTGCCAGCAGTTATAAACGGTCGAATTCACCCCTCCACTTT	CASSYKRSNSPLHF
few	TRBV5-1	TRBJ1-5	TRBD1	TGCGCCAGCGGAAGAACAGGGGGAAAGGGCAATCAGCCCCAGCATTTT	CASGRTGGKGNQPQHF
-	TRBV30	TRBJ1-4	-	TGTGCCTGGAGTGAACTTGCAACTAATGAAAAACTGTTTTTT	CAWSELATNEKLFF
-	TRBV5-1	TRBJ1-1	TRBD1	TGCGCCAGCAGCGAAAGACAGGGGAACACTGAAGCTTTCTTT	CASSERQGNTEAFF
once	TRBV30	TRBJ2-2	-	TGTGCCTGGCGTTTGTCCGGGGAGCTGTTTTTT	CAWRLSGELFF
-	TRBV30	TRBJ1-1	-	TGTGCCTGGAGTCTAGGGGAGAACACTGAAGCTTTCTTT	CAWSLGENTEAFF
-	TRBV12-3/TRBV12-4	TRBJ1-1	-	TGTGCCAGCAGTAATAACAGGGTTGAAGCTTTCTTT	CASSNNRVEAFF
-	TRBV7-9	TRBJ1-2	-	TGTGCCAGCCGGGGGGCCGCTAACTATGGCTACACCTTC	CASRGAANYGYTF
-	TRBV6-2/TRBV6-3	TRBJ1-1	TRBD1	TGTGCCAGCAGTTACGACGGAGCCGGGACAGTGGGTGAAGCTTTCTTT	CASSYDGAGTVGEAFF
-	TRBV9	TRBJ2-1	TRBD2	TGTGCCAGCAGCGTAGGTATTGGACTAGCGGGATTAAGCTCCTACAATGAGCAGTTCTTC	CASSVGIGLAGLSSYNEQFF
-	TRBV7-2	TRBJ1-3	-	TGTGCCAGCATTTCAAACCGCGGGACGGTTGGAAACACCATATATTTT	CASISNRGTVGNTIYF